Here is one T cell receptor (beta chain) with its context. Sequenced by immunoSEQ multiplex PCR; TCRdb stores in-frame clones only, minus some. The sample includes over 200,000 clones, over 80% of them seen just once. The CDR3 extends over 14 amino acids. Trimming removed 5 bases at V and 1 base at J, with 11 bases between. Germline values: CDR1 ENHRY, CDR2 SYGVKD. The data derive from a study of blood T cell repertoires in COVID-19. Study-wide context: PBMCs, B-cell-depleted T cells, or T cells were the source of the cDNA or gDNA that made up the material.

Sequences were obtained from PBMCs or T cells enriched from blood (not recorded which). The chain employs TRBV10-3 and TRBJ2-5; unclear D gene. The sequence was collected from a man aged 25 to 40 who had recovered from COVID-19. CDR3 DNA sequence: TGTGCCATCAGTAAGGAGCCTATCCAAGAGACCCAGTACTTC. This codes for CAISKEPIQETQYF.